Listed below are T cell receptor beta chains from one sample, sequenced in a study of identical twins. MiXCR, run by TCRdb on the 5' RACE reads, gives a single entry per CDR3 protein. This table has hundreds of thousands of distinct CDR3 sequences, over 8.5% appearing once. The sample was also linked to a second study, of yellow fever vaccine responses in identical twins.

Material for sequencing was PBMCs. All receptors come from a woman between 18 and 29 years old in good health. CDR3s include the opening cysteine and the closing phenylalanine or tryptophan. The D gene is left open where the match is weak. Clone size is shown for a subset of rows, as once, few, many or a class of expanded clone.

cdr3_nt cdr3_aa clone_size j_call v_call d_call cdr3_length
TGCAGTGCTAGGTTTCTCATCACAGATACGCAGTATTTT CSARFLITDTQYF many TRBJ2-3 TRBV20-1 NA 13
TGTGCCAGCAGTTTGACTAGCGGCGACAATGAGCAGTTCTTC CASSLTSGDNEQFF NA TRBJ2-1 TRBV28 TRBD2 14
TGTGCCAGCAGTTTATCAGTAGGGGGGAGAACGCTGTTTTTT CASSLSVGGRTLFF few TRBJ1-4 TRBV6-5 NA 14
TGTGCCAGCAGCTTGGGACAGGGGTTCCTCCGCACAGATACGCAGTATTTT CASSLGQGFLRTDTQYF NA TRBJ2-3 TRBV5-6 TRBD1 17
TGCAGCGTCGGGAGGAACAGGGGAAACACTGAAGCTTTCTTT CSVGRNRGNTEAFF few TRBJ1-1 TRBV29-1 TRBD1 14
TGTGCCAGCAGCCCCGGGGCAACCTACGAGCAGTACTTC CASSPGATYEQYF many TRBJ2-7 TRBV12-3/TRBV12-4 NA 13
TGTGCCAGCAGTGCGACTAGCGGGGCTCCTTGGGATGAGCAGTTCTTC CASSATSGAPWDEQFF few TRBJ2-1 TRBV25-1 TRBD2 16
TGCGCCAGCAGCTCCAACTCGCGGGGGGGTGAGCAGTTCTTC CASSSNSRGGEQFF few TRBJ2-1 TRBV5-1 TRBD2 14
TGTGCCAGCAGCTTCGTAGGAACCTCCTACAATGAGCAGTTCTTC CASSFVGTSYNEQFF NA TRBJ2-1 TRBV7-9 NA 15
TGTGCCACCAGCTCGGACAGGGGAGAAGTGAATGAGCAGTTCTTC CATSSDRGEVNEQFF few TRBJ2-1 TRBV15 TRBD1 15
TGTGCCAGCGCCACTTGGGGTTACGAGCAGTACTTC CASATWGYEQYF few TRBJ2-7 TRBV27 NA 12
TGTGCCAGCTCACCACGCGAGACTAGAGGGTCGGCCGGGGAGCTGTTTTTT CASSPRETRGSAGELFF NA TRBJ2-2 TRBV18 NA 17
TGTGCCAGCAGTTTCGGCACGGCTCTGCAGTTCTTC CASSFGTALQFF once TRBJ2-1 TRBV28 NA 12
TGTGCCAGCAGCTTCCCCCCAATCGAGACCCAGTACTTC CASSFPPIETQYF few TRBJ2-5 TRBV7-2 NA 13
TGTGCCAGCAGCGCGGGACAGTTTCCCGGGGAGCTGTTTTTT CASSAGQFPGELFF NA TRBJ2-2 TRBV5-5 NA 14
TGTGCCAGCAGACCCGGGGGCTCCTACGAGCAGTACTTC CASRPGGSYEQYF NA TRBJ2-7 TRBV6-1 NA 13
TGTGCCAGCAGTTTTCCAGCGGGAGGGCGCCCGTATTTT CASSFPAGGRPYF few TRBJ2-3 TRBV27 TRBD2 13
TGCAGTGCTAAAGGGGGGGCCTGGACAGGGGGCTCCTACGAGCAGTACTTC CSAKGGAWTGGSYEQYF NA TRBJ2-7 TRBV20-1 TRBD1 17
TGTGCCAGCAACGAACGAGGGGGCGCTTATGAAAAACTGTTTTTT CASNERGGAYEKLFF NA TRBJ1-4 TRBV6-1 TRBD1 15
TGTGCCTGGAGTACGGGACTACCTAACACCGGGGAGCTGTTTTTT CAWSTGLPNTGELFF NA TRBJ2-2 TRBV30 TRBD2 15
TGTGCCAGCAGCGTACAGGGTTTTTTCACTGAAGCTTTCTTT CASSVQGFFTEAFF many TRBJ1-1 TRBV5-5 NA 14
TGCAGTGCTAGCTTCAGCGCCATGAACACTGAAGCTTTCTTT CSASFSAMNTEAFF NA TRBJ1-1 TRBV20-1 NA 14
TGTGCCAGCACCCTGGGGGGGGACCAGCATTTT CASTLGGDQHF few TRBJ1-5 TRBV12-3/TRBV12-4 NA 11
TGTGCCAGCAGCTCTCCCGGGACAGGGAGAAATGCTGGGGCCAACGTCCTGACTTTC CASSSPGTGRNAGANVLTF NA TRBJ2-6 TRBV11-1 TRBD1 19
TGTGCCAGCAGCTCATTTGACAGGGTGGGGGAGACCCAGTACTTC CASSSFDRVGETQYF few TRBJ2-5 TRBV7-8 TRBD1 15
TGTGCCAGCGCTAGCGGGGTAAATAATGAGCAGTTCTTC CASASGVNNEQFF few TRBJ2-1 TRBV11-2 TRBD2 13
TGTGCCAGCAGTTTATTAGACTCCGGGGAGCTGTTTTTT CASSLLDSGELFF many TRBJ2-2 TRBV28 NA 13
TGTGCCAGCAGCTTAGCGGACTCAGCACCTCACGAGCAGAACTTC CASSLADSAPHEQNF NA TRBJ2-7 TRBV7-2 NA 15
TGTGCCAGCAGCGACGGGACGACCCATACGCAGTATTTT CASSDGTTHTQYF many TRBJ2-3 TRBV9 NA 13